Listed below are T cell receptor beta chains from one sample, sequenced in a study of T cell responses to AZD1222 COVID-19 vaccine. Clones were sequenced by immunoSEQ multiplex PCR, and TCRdb holds only the in-frame ones, with some missing. The sample has around 150,000 clones, roughly nine tenths seen once; the top ten hold approximately 1.3%. Here the sequenced sample was peripheral blood, taken 28 days after the second AZD1222 dose. These receptors were taken from an adult who received the AZD1222 COVID-19 vaccine. Both conserved end residues are part of each CDR3. D genes are given only for firm matches. Some rows mark clone size as missing; the rest say once, few, many or name a class of expanded clone.

TRBJ2-6,NA,TRBV2,NA,TGTGCCAGCAGCCACCAGGGTATGTTCTCTGGGGCCAACGTCCTGACTTTC,CASSHQGMFSGANVLTF
TRBJ2-7,NA,TRBV7-2,NA,TGTGCCAGCAGCTTAGCAGTCCGGCCAGTAGGGGAGCAGTACTTC,CASSLAVRPVGEQYF
TRBJ1-1,NA,TRBV23-1,NA,TGCGCCAGCAGTCTGCGGCGTATGAACACTGAAGCTTTCTTT,CASSLRRMNTEAFF
TRBJ1-2,TRBD1,TRBV2,NA,TGTGCCAGCATCGCGGACAGGGGGCCTAACTATGGCTACACCTTC,CASIADRGPNYGYTF
TRBJ2-1,TRBD2,TRBV2,NA,TGTGCCAGCACAAAAAAGACTAGCGGGAATTACAATGAGCAGTTCTTC,CASTKKTSGNYNEQFF
TRBJ2-6,TRBD1,TRBV2,NA,TGTGCCAGCAGTGAACGGACAGGGGCATTTAGCTCTGGGGCCAACGTCCTGACTTTC,CASSERTGAFSSGANVLTF
TRBJ2-2,TRBD2,TRBV15,NA,TGTGCCACCAGCTCGGGGAGCGGGGGAAACACCGGGGAGCTGTTTTTT,CATSSGSGGNTGELFF
TRBJ2-1,NA,TRBV27,NA,TGTGCCAGCCGCCTGACAGGCTACAATGAGCAGTTCTTC,CASRLTGYNEQFF
TRBJ2-7,TRBD1,TRBV7-2,NA,TGTGCCAGCAGCTTAGCCGACAGGGGATACGAGCAGTACTTC,CASSLADRGYEQYF
TRBJ2-7,TRBD2,TRBV11-2,NA,TGTGCCAGCAGCTTAGATCAGAGCGGGGCTTACTACGAGCAGTACTTC,CASSLDQSGAYYEQYF
TRBJ2-1,NA,TRBV9,NA,TGTGCCAGCAGCGTAGCCCTAGCACCAATCCCCTACAATGAGCAGTTCTTC,CASSVALAPIPYNEQFF
TRBJ2-7,NA,TRBV9,NA,TGTGCCAGCAGCGTCGGGGACTCCTCCTACGAGCAGTACTTC,CASSVGDSSYEQYF
TRBJ1-1,NA,TRBV18,NA,TGTGCCAGTAAGGAGGACAGTGGTATAGCTTTCTTT,CASKEDSGIAFF
TRBJ2-2,NA,TRBV18,NA,TGTGCCAGCTCATTTTCGGGGCAGTCCGCCGGGGAGCTGTTTTTT,CASSFSGQSAGELFF
TRBJ1-1,TRBD1,TRBV7-8,NA,TGTGCCAGCAGTGCGACAGGGCAGCTCACTGAAGCTTTCTTT,CASSATGQLTEAFF
TRBJ2-7,NA,TRBV13,NA,TGTGCCAGCAGCCCTACAGGAAGAAGCTCCTACGAGCAGTACTTC,CASSPTGRSSYEQYF
TRBJ2-2,NA,TRBV15,NA,TGTGCCACCAGCAGTGCCCGGACGGCAACCGGGGAGCTGTTTTTT,CATSSARTATGELFF
TRBJ2-2,TRBD2,TRBV7-2,NA,TGTGCCAGCAGCCCCACCCCTGGGACTAGCGGGAACACCGGGGAGCTGTTTTTT,CASSPTPGTSGNTGELFF
TRBJ1-1,NA,TRBV5-8,NA,TGTGCCAGCAGCTTATGGGAGAACACTGAAGCTTTCTTT,CASSLWENTEAFF
TRBJ2-7,TRBD2,TRBV5-4,once,TGTGCCAGCAGCTTGTTTAGCGGGAGGGTCCACGAGCAGTACTTC,CASSLFSGRVHEQYF
TRBJ1-1,NA,TRBV4-2,NA,TGTGCCAGCAGCCAAGATCAGGGGAAGAACACTGAAGCTTTCTTT,CASSQDQGKNTEAFF
TRBJ2-3,TRBD1,TRBV4-1,NA,TGCGCCAGCAGCGGGTGGGACAGGGGGGCAGATACGCAGTATTTT,CASSGWDRGADTQYF
TRBJ2-5,TRBD2,TRBV6-4,NA,TGTGCCAGCAGGAGGGGCCGGACTAGCGGGGAGACAAAGAAACAAGAGACCCAGTACTTC,CASRRGRTSGETKKQETQYF
TRBJ1-6,NA,TRBV5-4,NA,TGTGCCAGCAGCTTGACAGGAAGAAATTCACCCCTCCACTTT,CASSLTGRNSPLHF
TRBJ2-4,TRBD2,TRBV5-4,NA,TGTGCCAGCAGCCGATGGGGGGGTCAAAACATTCAGTACTTC,CASSRWGGQNIQYF
TRBJ2-3,TRBD2,TRBV11-3,NA,TGTGCCAGCAGCGTGACTAGCGGGGCCACAGATACGCAGTATTTT,CASSVTSGATDTQYF
TRBJ1-4,NA,TRBV7-2,NA,TGTGCCAGCAGCTTAGTGGTAGCTAATGAAAAACTGTTTTTT,CASSLVVANEKLFF
TRBJ2-7,NA,TRBV3-1/TRBV3-2,NA,TGTGCCAGCAGCCTCTATAAAGACGAGCAGTACTTC,CASSLYKDEQYF
TRBJ2-7,NA,TRBV27,NA,TGTGCCAGCAGTTTAGTGTGGGGCTCCTACGAGCAGTACTTC,CASSLVWGSYEQYF
TRBJ1-1,NA,TRBV28,NA,TGTGCCAGCAGTTTATTGCTGGCTGAAGCTTTCTTT,CASSLLLAEAFF
TRBJ2-1,TRBD1,TRBV4-1,NA,TGCGCCAGCAGCCAGGTCGACAGGGTCTCGTACAATGAGCAGTTCTTC,CASSQVDRVSYNEQFF
TRBJ2-7,NA,TRBV18,NA,TGTGCCAGCTCACCACCGGGAATGGCGGGAAGCTCCTACGAGCAGTACTTC,CASSPPGMAGSSYEQYF
TRBJ1-6,NA,TRBV6-2/TRBV6-3,NA,TGTGCCAGCAGTTACTCAACGTTGGGAGGGAATTCACCCCTCCACTTT,CASSYSTLGGNSPLHF
TRBJ2-5,TRBD2,TRBV10-3,NA,TGTGCCATCAGTGTGATGCGGGAGTCAGGAGAGACCCAGTACTTC,CAISVMRESGETQYF
TRBJ1-2,TRBD1,TRBV27,NA,TGTGCCAGCAGCCGGACAGGGGCTGGCTACACCTTC,CASSRTGAGYTF
TRBJ1-5,NA,TRBV5-1,NA,TGCGCCAGCAGCTTGGAAGGGAATAGCAATCAGCCCCAGCATTTT,CASSLEGNSNQPQHF
TRBJ2-2,TRBD1,TRBV28,NA,TGTGCCAGCACCCGGACAGGGTGGAGCACCGGGGAGCTGTTTTTT,CASTRTGWSTGELFF
TRBJ1-1,NA,TRBV4-2,NA,TGTGCCAGCAGCAACCGAGGGGAGTGGACTGAAGCTTTCTTT,CASSNRGEWTEAFF
TRBJ2-7,NA,TRBV6-2/TRBV6-3,NA,TGTGCCAGCAGTTACTTACAGCTCTCGGGCGAGCAGTACTTC,CASSYLQLSGEQYF
TRBJ2-7,TRBD1,TRBV6-6,once,TGTGCCAGCAGGCCCTGGGACAGGGACGCCTACGAGCAGTACTTC,CASRPWDRDAYEQYF
TRBJ1-6,NA,TRBV25-1,NA,TGTGCCAGCGGAACGTCAGGGCGAAATTCACCCCTCCACTTT,CASGTSGRNSPLHF
TRBJ1-1,NA,TRBV19,NA,TGTGCCAGTAGTAAGGGGTCGGTCACTGAAGCTTTCTTT,CASSKGSVTEAFF
TRBJ2-2,NA,TRBV7-2,few,TGTGCCAGCAGCTTAGATACAGGACACACCGGGGAGCTGTTTTTT,CASSLDTGHTGELFF
TRBJ2-5,TRBD2,TRBV11-3,once,TGTGCCAGCAGCTCGGGAGGCGGGGGGGCCCGAGAGACCCAGTACTTC,CASSSGGGGARETQYF
TRBJ2-1,NA,TRBV7-9,NA,TGTGCCAGCAGCTTTGGAGGGGATGAGCAGTTCTTC,CASSFGGDEQFF
TRBJ1-6,NA,TRBV20-1,NA,TGCAGTGCTAGTTCACAGGGTATTTGGAATTCACCCCTCCACTTT,CSASSQGIWNSPLHF
TRBJ2-1,TRBD2,TRBV15,NA,TGTGCCACCAGCACACGCTACCGAGGAGGCGGGAGTTACAATGAGCAGTTCTTC,CATSTRYRGGGSYNEQFF
TRBJ2-1,TRBD2,TRBV11-1,NA,TGTGCCAGCAGCGCGGGGCTAGCGGGAGACAATGAGCAGTTCTTC,CASSAGLAGDNEQFF
TRBJ1-2,TRBD1,TRBV28,NA,TGTGCCAGCAGTCAGACAGGGGGGATCTATGGCTACACCTTC,CASSQTGGIYGYTF
TRBJ1-5,NA,TRBV5-5,NA,TGTGCCAGCAGCTCCCGGGCAGGGGACAATCAGCCCCAGCATTTT,CASSSRAGDNQPQHF
TRBJ2-7,TRBD2,TRBV4-2,NA,TGTGCCAGCAGCGACCCGGGACTAGCCTACGAGCAGTACTTC,CASSDPGLAYEQYF
TRBJ2-7,NA,TRBV9,NA,TGTGCCAGCAGCGTAGTCCAGGCTGGCGAGCAGTACTTC,CASSVVQAGEQYF
TRBJ1-2,NA,TRBV5-6,NA,TGTGCCAGCAGCTTGCCCCTTATGGACTATGGCTACACCTTC,CASSLPLMDYGYTF
TRBJ2-7,NA,TRBV4-2,few,TGTGCCAGCAGCCAAGATCTCGGGGGCCCCTACGAGCAGTACTTC,CASSQDLGGPYEQYF
TRBJ2-5,TRBD1,TRBV6-5,NA,TGTGCCAGCAGTTACTGGGACAGGGTGGGACAAGAGACCCAGTACTTC,CASSYWDRVGQETQYF
TRBJ2-7,TRBD1,TRBV18,NA,TGTGCCAGCTCACCACAGGTGGGACAGGACTTCTCCTACGAGCAGTACTTC,CASSPQVGQDFSYEQYF
TRBJ2-3,TRBD1,TRBV24-1,NA,TGTGCCACCAGTAGGGGGCCCGGAGAGACGCAGTATTTT,CATSRGPGETQYF